A selection of T cell receptor beta chains follows, all from one sample in a study of cytomegalovirus exposure and HLA in healthy donors. Sequenced by immunoSEQ multiplex PCR; TCRdb stores in-frame clones only, minus some. The table shows 150,000 or so clones, with nearly 90% occurring only once. Sequenced: PBMCs. These receptors all come from a woman aged 18-35 years in good health and CMV-seropositive. Both conserved end residues are trimmed from each CDR3.

j_call v_call cdr3_aa
TRBJ2-5 TRBV2 ASSETGARETQY
TRBJ2-7 TRBV19 ASSIGPYEQY
TRBJ2-7 TRBV5-6 ASSRGSYEQY
TRBJ2-5 TRBV7-6 ASSSTSGETQY
TRBJ2-1 TRBV5-1 ASSLDGYNEQF
TRBJ2-7 TRBV28 ASSLPGHPYEQY
TRBJ2-1 TRBV28 ASSLNRGFVNEQF
TRBJ1-4 TRBV6-5 ASSRSQGKLF
TRBJ1-1 TRBV28 ASRSTALGAF
TRBJ2-7 TRBV5-1 ASSLLVREDYEQY
TRBJ1-2 TRBV5-1 ASSYEPENYGYT
TRBJ2-3 TRBV7-9 ASSLGQGAFSDTQY
TRBJ2-7 TRBV27 ASSLSGGSYEQY
TRBJ2-5 TRBV7-7 ASSLLRGQTQY
TRBJ2-1 TRBV4-3 ASSLNNEQF
TRBJ2-7 TRBV18 ASSPNSPGVSEQY